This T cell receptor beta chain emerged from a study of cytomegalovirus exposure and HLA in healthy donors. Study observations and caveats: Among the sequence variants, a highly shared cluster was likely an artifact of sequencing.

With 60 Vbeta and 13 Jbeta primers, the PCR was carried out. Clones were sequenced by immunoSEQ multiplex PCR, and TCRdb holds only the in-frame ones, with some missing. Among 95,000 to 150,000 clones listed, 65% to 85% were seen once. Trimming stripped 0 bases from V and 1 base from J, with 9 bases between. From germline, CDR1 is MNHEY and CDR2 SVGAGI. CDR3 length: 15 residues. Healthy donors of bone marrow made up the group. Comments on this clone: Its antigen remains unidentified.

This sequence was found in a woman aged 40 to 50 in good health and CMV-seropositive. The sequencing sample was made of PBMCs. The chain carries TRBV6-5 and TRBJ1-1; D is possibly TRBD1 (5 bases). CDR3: CASSYSRQQNTEAFF. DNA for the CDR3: TGTGCCAGCAGTTACTCGAGACAGCAGAACACTGAAGCTTTCTTT.